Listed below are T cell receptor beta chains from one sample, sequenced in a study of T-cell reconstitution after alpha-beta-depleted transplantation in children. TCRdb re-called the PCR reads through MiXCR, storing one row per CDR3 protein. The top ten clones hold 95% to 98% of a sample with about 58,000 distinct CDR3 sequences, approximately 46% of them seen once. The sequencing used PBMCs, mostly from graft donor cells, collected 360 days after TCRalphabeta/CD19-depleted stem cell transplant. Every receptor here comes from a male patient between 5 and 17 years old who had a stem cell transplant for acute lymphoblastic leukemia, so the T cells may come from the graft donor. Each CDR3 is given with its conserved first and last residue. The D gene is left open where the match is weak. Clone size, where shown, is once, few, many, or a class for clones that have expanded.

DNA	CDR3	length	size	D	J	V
TGCGCCAGCAGCTCCTGGATTAGTACAGGCGCATACTACGAGCAGTACTTC	CASSSWISTGAYYEQYF	17	few	-	TRBJ2-7	TRBV5-1
TGTGCCAGCACCCCGGGACTAGGGCAAGAGACCCAGTACTTC	CASTPGLGQETQYF	14	-	TRBD2	TRBJ2-5	TRBV7-7
TGTGCCATCATCCCAGATAGCAATCAGCCCCAGCATTTT	CAIIPDSNQPQHF	13	few	-	TRBJ1-5	TRBV10-3
TGCGCCAGCAGCTCGACAGGGGATTCCTACGAGCAGTACTTC	CASSSTGDSYEQYF	14	-	TRBD1	TRBJ2-7	TRBV5-1
TGTGCCAGCAGCCAAGAGGGGAACTCCTACGAGCAGTACTTC	CASSQEGNSYEQYF	14	few	-	TRBJ2-7	TRBV3-1
TGTGCCATCAGTTCAGCTAGCGGCCTAGCCAAAAACATTCAGTACTTC	CAISSASGLAKNIQYF	16	-	TRBD2	TRBJ2-4	TRBV10-3
TGTGCCAGCAGCTTGGACCGGGGCCTCTCGGGGGAAGCTTTCTTT	CASSLDRGLSGEAFF	15	few	-	TRBJ1-1	TRBV7-9
TGTGCCAGCAGTTTTGCTCCGGTGAGCTCCTATAATTCACCCCTCCACTTT	CASSFAPVSSYNSPLHF	17	-	-	TRBJ1-6	TRBV28
TGTGCCAGCGGGGAAGACGAGCAGTACTTC	CASGEDEQYF	10	-	-	TRBJ2-7	TRBV12-3/TRBV12-4
TGTGCCAGCAGTTGGAAGAACACCGGGGAGCTGTTTTTT	CASSWKNTGELFF	13	-	-	TRBJ2-2	TRBV12-3/TRBV12-4
TGTGCCAGCAGTTTAACGGTGCGGGGCAGGGGTGCCCACGAGCAGTACTTC	CASSLTVRGRGAHEQYF	17	-	-	TRBJ2-7	TRBV12-3/TRBV12-4
TGTGCCAGCAGCCTTAGCGGGGGGCTTCAAGAGACCCAGTACTTC	CASSLSGGLQETQYF	15	few	TRBD2	TRBJ2-5	TRBV4-2
TGCGCCAGCAGCATGTTCGGTACAGGGCTGAATTCACCCCTCCACTTT	CASSMFGTGLNSPLHF	16	few	-	TRBJ1-6	TRBV4-1
TGTGCCAGCAGCTTCCTGACAGCTTACTCCTACGAGCAGTACTTC	CASSFLTAYSYEQYF	15	once	-	TRBJ2-7	TRBV7-9
TGTGCCAGCGGCAGGGGGAACACCGGGGAGCTGTTTTTT	CASGRGNTGELFF	13	few	-	TRBJ2-2	TRBV9
TGTGCCAGCAGCTTAGGTGGGGGACCCGGGGAGCTGTTTTTT	CASSLGGGPGELFF	14	once	-	TRBJ2-2	TRBV7-6
TGCGCCAGCAGCTTGTTTCCGGAAGGGGGCTACACCTTC	CASSLFPEGGYTF	13	-	-	TRBJ1-2	TRBV5-1
TGCAGCGTTTCCGGGGGCGGCTATGGCTACACCTTC	CSVSGGGYGYTF	12	few	-	TRBJ1-2	TRBV29-1
TGCGCCAGCAGCCAAGATTTCAAGTTCGGGGGACTAGCACAAGATACGCAGTATTTT	CASSQDFKFGGLAQDTQYF	19	few	TRBD2	TRBJ2-3	TRBV4-1
TGCAGTGCTAGAGCAGGGGGCGCAGAGCAGTACTTC	CSARAGGAEQYF	12	few	TRBD1	TRBJ2-7	TRBV20-1
TGTGCCAGCAGCGCCCTAGCGGAGGCCTACAATGAGCAGTTCTTC	CASSALAEAYNEQFF	15	few	TRBD2	TRBJ2-1	TRBV9
TGTGCCAGCAGCTTAGATCGCCCGGCAGGCCTCCAAGAGACCCAGTACTTC	CASSLDRPAGLQETQYF	17	few	-	TRBJ2-5	TRBV11-2
TGCGCCAGCAGCCAAGATCGGGGGGGGGCTAACACCGGGGAGCTGTTTTTT	CASSQDRGGANTGELFF	17	-	TRBD2	TRBJ2-2	TRBV4-3
TGTGCCAGCAGTCCTTGGACAGGTGGTGGCTACACCTTC	CASSPWTGGGYTF	13	few	TRBD1	TRBJ1-2	TRBV27
TGTGCCAGCAGCTTAGAGGTTGCGGGAGCCCTGCTCGACCCACACAATGAGCAGTTCTTC	CASSLEVAGALLDPHNEQFF	20	-	TRBD2	TRBJ2-1	TRBV7-6
TGTGCCAGCAGTTTTGAACCGCACCACGAGCAGTACTTC	CASSFEPHHEQYF	13	-	-	TRBJ2-7	TRBV12-3/TRBV12-4
TGTGCCAGCAGTTACCGACAGGGGGCAGATACGCAGTATTTT	CASSYRQGADTQYF	14	few	TRBD1	TRBJ2-3	TRBV27
TGTGCCAGCAGCTTACGGCCGGGAACGGGCGAGCAGTACTTC	CASSLRPGTGEQYF	14	-	-	TRBJ2-7	TRBV7-3
TGCAGCGTTGAAGATCTCCGCGAGCAGTACTTC	CSVEDLREQYF	11	few	-	TRBJ2-7	TRBV29-1
TGTGCCAGCAGTTTATTCGGACTAGCGGGAATTGAGCAGTTCTTC	CASSLFGLAGIEQFF	15	few	TRBD2	TRBJ2-1	TRBV12-3/TRBV12-4
TGTGCCTGGAAGGAGTCTTGGGATGAAAAACTGTTTTTT	CAWKESWDEKLFF	13	-	-	TRBJ1-4	TRBV30
TGTGCCAGCAGCAAAGGGGGACAGGGCCCTTCGGGCAATCAGCCCCAGCATTTT	CASSKGGQGPSGNQPQHF	18	-	-	TRBJ1-5	TRBV21-1
TGTGCCAGCTCACCCAGCAATACAGGAGTGTGGAACATTCAGTACTTC	CASSPSNTGVWNIQYF	16	-	-	TRBJ2-4	TRBV18
TGTGCCAGCAGCCCCCGGACCCGGCTGGGTCGCACAGATACGCAGTATTTT	CASSPRTRLGRTDTQYF	17	-	-	TRBJ2-3	TRBV7-6
TGTGCCAGCAGCCAAGATAGTCTAGCGGGCTATACTCTACAAGAGACCCAGTACTTC	CASSQDSLAGYTLQETQYF	19	-	TRBD2	TRBJ2-5	TRBV14
TGTGCCAGCAGCTCCAGAGAGACCACAGATACGCAGTATTTT	CASSSRETTDTQYF	14	-	-	TRBJ2-3	TRBV7-9
TGCAGTGCTCTCCGAACTACGAACACCGGGGAGCTGTTTTTT	CSALRTTNTGELFF	14	-	-	TRBJ2-2	TRBV20-1
TGTGCCAGCAGTTTACTTGGGACATTTTACGAGCAGTACTTC	CASSLLGTFYEQYF	14	-	-	TRBJ2-7	TRBV27
TGCGCCAGCAGTAACCCGAACGAGCAGTACTTC	CASSNPNEQYF	11	-	-	TRBJ2-7	TRBV10-2
TGTGCCACCCAGCGTGCATCCGGGGGCTATAGCAATCAGCCCCAGCATTTT	CATQRASGGYSNQPQHF	17	-	-	TRBJ1-5	TRBV10-3
TGTGCCAGCAGCGTAAGAGCTTGGACAGGGGCCACCGGGGAGCTGTTTTTT	CASSVRAWTGATGELFF	17	few	TRBD1	TRBJ2-2	TRBV9
TGTGCCAGCAGTTACTCGAGGACTTCTAGCACAGATACGCAGTATTTT	CASSYSRTSSTDTQYF	16	-	-	TRBJ2-3	TRBV6-5
TGTGCCAGCAGCCAAGATCTATCTTCTAGTTTGTTCTTC	CASSQDLSSSLFF	13	-	-	TRBJ2-1	TRBV3-1
TGTGCCAGCAGTCCACTCCGAGCTAGCGGGAGAGATGAGCAGTTCTTC	CASSPLRASGRDEQFF	16	few	TRBD2	TRBJ2-1	TRBV27
TGTGCCAGCTCACCACGCGCAGCGGGAGGGCTGATCAGCTCCTACAATGAGCAGTTCTTC	CASSPRAAGGLISSYNEQFF	20	-	TRBD2	TRBJ2-1	TRBV18
TGTGCCAGCAGCCCGCCTGACAGGTTCCTCTACGAGCAGTACTTC	CASSPPDRFLYEQYF	15	few	-	TRBJ2-7	TRBV12-3/TRBV12-4